The 31 T cell receptor beta chains listed next were all sequenced from one sample in a study of Ad26.COV2.S vaccination and SARS-CoV-2 variants. Treatment noted: 15 to 20 received Ad26.COV2.S at low or high dose, single or two shots; a few received placebo; per-sample allocation not given. Each sample was drawn 63 days after the first injection (of vaccine or placebo). Here immunoSEQ multiplex PCR was the method, and the copy in TCRdb shows in-frame clones only, minus some. The repertoire holds about 350,000 clones, with 80% to 90% as singletons. The source was peripheral blood, collected in a trial of Ad26.COV2.S vaccine versus placebo. The receptors were gathered from a person aged 18-60 years who received the Ad26.COV2.S COVID-19 vaccine or a placebo.

This chain connects TRBV9 to TRBJ1-3; D is unresolved. V was trimmed by 0 bases and J by 2 bases, leaving 6 bases between them. This CDR3 has 14 amino acids. Germline CDR1 and CDR2: SGDLS and YYNGEE. The CDR3 spells CASSVEDAGNTIYF. The CDR3 coding sequence is TGTGCCAGCAGCGTAGAAGACGCTGGAAACACCATATATTTT.

In regard to this clone: This specimen includes other DNA sequences encoding the same CDR3. The V and J genes are TRBV27 and TRBJ1-2, with D possibly being TRBD1 (6 bases). The length of the CDR3 is 13 residues. From germline, CDR1 is MNHEY and CDR2 SMNVEV (reference sequence). V lost 6 bases, J lost 2 bases, and 10 bases lay in between. DNA for the CDR3: TGTGCCAGCAGCCTAAGGGGGAACTATGGCTACACCTTC. This gives the protein CASSLRGNYGYTF.

The J gene is TRBJ2-5, the V gene TRBV30; perhaps TRBD1 as D (6 bases). CDR1 and CDR2 from the germline V gene are GTSNPN and SVGIG (reference sequence). The CDR3 is made up of 12 amino acids. Trimming left V 7 bases short and J 8 bases short, with 17 bases between. CDR3 protein: CALTRTANTQYF. In DNA form, the CDR3 reads TGTGCCTTGACAAGGACAGCCAATACCCAGTACTTC.

CDR3: CASSPWGLWDTQYF. DNA for the CDR3: TGTGCCAGCAGTCCTTGGGGCCTCTGGGATACGCAGTATTTT. The chain has TRBV27 and TRBJ2-3; a weak D match, TRBD1 (5 bases). The CDR3 sequence is 14 residues long. Germline V gives CDR1 MNHEY, CDR2 SMNVEV (reference sequence). V was clipped by 5 bases and J by 6 bases, with 15 bases between them.

The chain couples TRBV18 to TRBJ1-2; maybe TRBD1 (5 bases). Germline V gene lookup returns CDR1 KGHSH and CDR2 LQKENI. CDR3 length: 13 residues. V was clipped by 0 bases and J by 8 bases, with 10 bases between them. DNA for the CDR3: TGTGCCAGCTCACCACCGGGGGTCGAAGGCTACACCTTC. It translates to CASSPPGVEGYTF.

The chain joins TRBV5-6 to TRBJ2-2, with TRBD1 identical over 8 bases. The CDR3 is made up of 16 amino acids. Germline loops: CDR1 SGHDT, CDR2 YYEEEE. The J segment lost 6 bases and the V segment lost 4 bases, leaving 11 bases of the junction unmatched. CDR3 nucleotides: TGTGCCAGCAGCCCCAGGGCGGGACAGGTGGCCGGGGAGCTGTTTTTT. It is translated as CASSPRAGQVAGELFF.

The chain couples TRBV5-5 to TRBJ1-2, with unresolved D. The germline V gene has CDR1 SGHKS and CDR2 YYEKEE (reference sequence). This CDR3 is 17 amino acids long. The ends were cut back, 7 bases at V and 2 bases at J, with 24 bases in the middle. The CDR3 spells CASSERPSKNANYGYTF. The CDR3 DNA reads TGTGCCAGCTCAGAACGGCCATCGAAAAATGCGAACTATGGCTACACCTTC.

J is TRBJ2-3 and V is TRBV3-1 (or the pseudogene TRBV3-2); 13 bases are shared with TRBD2. This CDR3 is built from 16 residues. With V trimmed by 5 bases and J by 5 bases, 7 bases remained unmatched. CDR1 and CDR2 (germline): LGHDT, YNNKEL (reference sequence). Here the CDR3 DNA reads TGTGCCAGCAGCTCCCGACTAGCGGGGGGTAAAGATACGCAGTATTTT. It specifies CASSSRLAGGKDTQYF.

This rearrangement joins TRBV23-1 to TRBJ1-5; D remains unclear. TRBV23-1 is identified as an open reading frame with a role that is uncertain. The length of the CDR3 is 16 residues. V was trimmed by 4 bases and J by 7 bases, leaving 20 bases between them. CDR3 sequence reads: CASSRPSGGGEQPQHF. The CDR3 coding sequence is TGCGCCAGCAGTCGACCCTCTGGAGGTGGCGAGCAGCCCCAGCATTTT.

This rearrangement joins TRBV5-4 to TRBJ2-7; 13 positions agree with TRBD2. This CDR3 comprises 16 residues. V trimming: 4 bases; J trimming: 3 bases; junction bases outside the gene matches: 7. The germline V gene has CDR1 SGHNT and CDR2 YYREEE (reference sequence). The CDR3: CASSRTSGGDDYEQYF. Written as DNA, the CDR3 is TGTGCCAGCAGCCGGACTAGCGGGGGAGACGACTACGAGCAGTACTTC.

This clone was counted once. V and J are TRBV7-8 and TRBJ1-1; no reliable D call. This CDR3 spans 13 amino acids. Deletions cut 5 bases from V and 0 bases from J, with 7 bases between. Germline loops: CDR1 SGHVS, CDR2 FQNEAQ. The CDR3 loop is CASSVDLNTEAFF. The CDR3 nucleotides read TGTGCCAGCAGCGTCGACTTGAACACTGAAGCTTTCTTT. The full variable domain, with the rest looked up from reference TRBV7-8 and TRBJ1-1, is GAGVSQSPRYKVAKRGQDVALRCDPISGHVSLFWYQQALGQGPEFLTYFQNEAQLDKSGLPSDRFFAERPEGSVSTLKIQRTQQEDSAVYLCASSVDLNTEAFFGQGTRLTVV.

The chain joins TRBV5-1 to TRBJ2-3, with TRBD2 matching over 9 bases. CDR3 length equals 18 residues. Germline V CDR1 and CDR2: SGHRS, YFSETQ. J gave up 5 bases and V 0 bases, and 13 bases lay outside the gene matches. The CDR3, as DNA: TGCGCCAGCAGCTTGGTATTAGCGGGAGAAAGGTCAGGAGATACGCAGTATTTT. This sequence encodes CASSLVLAGERSGDTQYF.

This chain connects TRBV10-1 to TRBJ2-7; D is possibly TRBD2 (6 bases). Per germline, CDR1 WNHNN and CDR2 SYGVQD (reference sequence). This CDR3 has 14 residues. Between the trimmed V and J ends, which lost 1 base and 2 bases, there was a span of 9 bases. CDR3 residues: CASSEFGGAYEQYF. CDR3 nucleotide sequence: TGCGCCAGCAGTGAGTTTGGAGGGGCCTACGAGCAGTACTTC.

J is TRBJ2-7 and V is TRBV24-1; D is tentatively TRBD1 or TRBD2 (5 bases each). Trimming shortened V by 8 bases and J by 3 bases, and 19 bases separated the two germline ends. Germline CDR1 reads KGHDR; CDR2 reads SFDVKD. CDR3 length equals 15 residues. The CDR3: CATIGEGPLLYEQYF. The DNA of the CDR3 is TGTGCCACCATCGGCGAGGGGCCCCTCCTCTACGAGCAGTACTTC.

The chain links TRBV29-1 to TRBJ2-7; 9 bases map to TRBD2. This CDR3 spans 20 amino acids. V dropped 5 bases and J dropped 2; count of bases not matched to a gene: 25. The germline V gene has CDR1 SQVTM and CDR2 ANQGSEA. CDR3: CSVYRAGWTSVNRLTYEQYF. As DNA, the CDR3 is TGCAGCGTTTACAGGGCGGGATGGACTAGCGTCAACCGCCTAACCTACGAGCAGTACTTC.

This clone was counted only a few times. Other nucleotide sequences in the sample specify the same CDR3. V is TRBV9 and J is TRBJ1-3; D is undetermined. The CDR3 is 13 amino acids. Trimming pared 0 bases from V and 4 bases from J, leaving 5 bases between. The V gene's germline CDR1 is SGDLS and CDR2 YYNGEE. CDR3 protein: CASSVGGGNTIYF. CDR3 in DNA: TGTGCCAGCAGCGTAGGGGGAGGAAACACCATATATTTT. The full variable domain, in which reference TRBV9 and TRBJ1-3 provide the parts outside the CDR3, is DSGVTQTPKHLITATGQRVTLRCSPRSGDLSVYWYQQSLDQGLQFLIQYYNGEERAKGNILERFSAQQFPDLHSELNLSSLELGDSALYFCASSVGGGNTIYFGEGSWLTVV.

This clone was observed a single time. This chain joins TRBV5-4 and TRBJ2-7, with D perhaps TRBD1 (7 bases). V was trimmed by 2 bases and J by 6 bases, leaving 18 bases between them. The germline V gene has CDR1 SGHNT and CDR2 YYREEE (reference sequence). This CDR3 region has 15 residues. The DNA of the CDR3 is TGTGCCAGCAGCTTCCAGGGGGAGGCGGTTAGCGAGCAGTACTTC. Translated, it gives CASSFQGEAVSEQYF.

This chain connects TRBV6-5 to TRBJ2-3; the D gene is possibly TRBD2 (6 bases). The CDR3 is 13 residues long. CDR1 MNHEY and CDR2 SVGAGI come from the germline V gene. V lost 5 bases and J lost 6, with 12 bases in between. CDR3 sequence: CASSRGYVDTQYF. In DNA, the CDR3 is TGTGCCAGCAGTCGGGGGTACGTGGATACGCAGTATTTT.

The rearrangement links TRBV18 to TRBJ1-2; 9 bases align to TRBD1. The CDR3 has 17 residues. Germline CDR1 KGHSH, CDR2 LQKENI. The J segment lost 5 bases and the V segment lost 3 bases, leaving 13 bases of the junction unmatched. This CDR3 reads CASSPTEGTGQGYGYTF. The CDR3 nucleotides are TGTGCCAGCTCACCCACCGAGGGCACGGGACAGGGTTATGGCTACACCTTC. The full variable domain, with the rest looked up from reference TRBV18 and TRBJ1-2, is NAGVMQNPRHLVRRRGQEARLRCSPMKGHSHVYWYRQLPEEGLKFMVYLQKENIIDESGMPKERFSAEFPKEGPSILRIQQVVRGDSAAYFCASSPTEGTGQGYGYTFGSGTRLTVV.

This chain joins TRBV2 and TRBJ2-1, with D perhaps matching TRBD2 (5 bases). V shed 2 bases and J shed 3 bases, with 8 bases lying between them. Germline V gene lookup returns CDR1 SNHLY and CDR2 FYNNEI. The CDR3 is 14 amino acids. Written as DNA, the CDR3 is TGTGCCAGCAGTGAAACACGGGGCTACAATGAGCAGTTCTTC. Translating it yields CASSETRGYNEQFF.

The gene calls are TRBV25-1 and TRBJ1-5; D ambiguous. Germline loops: CDR1 MGHDK, CDR2 SYGVNS. With 2 bases removed from V and 6 bases from J, the gap between germline ends came to 8 bases. This CDR3 spans 13 amino acids. The CDR3 sequence is CASSEIIGQPQHF. The DNA of the CDR3 is TGTGCCAGCAGTGAAATAATTGGTCAGCCCCAGCATTTT.

V is TRBV28 and J is TRBJ1-6; D is uncertain. The CDR3 loop spans 17 amino acids. Trimming took off 6 bases at V and 7 bases at J, with 22 bases between the two ends. The V gene's germline CDR1 is MDHEN and CDR2 SYDVKM. DNA for the CDR3: TGTGCCAGCAGCAATACCCCTGGCGCAGTGTCGAATTCACCCCTCCACTTT. It translates to CASSNTPGAVSNSPLHF.

The chain couples TRBV7-9 to TRBJ2-7; D might be TRBD2 (5 bases). CDR1 SEHNR and CDR2 FQNEAQ come from the germline V gene (reference sequence). The CDR3 is 12 residues long. Trimming took off 6 bases at V and 1 base at J, with 7 bases between the two ends. The CDR3 DNA reads TGTGCCAGCAGGAGGACTTCCTACGAGCAGTACTTC. It yields the protein CASRRTSYEQYF.

V is TRBV25-1 and J is TRBJ2-5; 7 bases line up with TRBD1. Looked up from germline, CDR1 is MGHDK and CDR2 is SYGVNS. Trimming at V came to 1 base and at J to 1 base, leaving 3 bases not matched to a gene. This CDR3 is 15 amino acids long. The CDR3 sequence: CASSESGQPQETQYF. The CDR3, as DNA: TGTGCCAGCAGTGAATCGGGACAGCCCCAAGAGACCCAGTACTTC.

The CDR3 DNA reads as TGTGCCAGCAGTTCCAGGGAAAACTATGGCTACACCTTC. It codes for CASSSRENYGYTF. This chain connects TRBV6-5 to TRBJ1-2; perhaps TRBD1 as D (5 bases). The CDR3 spans 13 residues. Trimming stripped 4 bases from V and 2 bases from J, with 8 bases between. CDR1 is MNHEY and CDR2 is SVGAGI in the germline V gene.

The V call is TRBV3-1 (or the pseudogene TRBV3-2), the J call TRBJ2-7; 15 bases align to TRBD2. The CDR3 contains 18 residues. Trimming removed 1 base from V and 4 bases from J; junction bases left unmatched: 8. Per the germline V gene, CDR1 is LGHDT and CDR2 is YNNKEL (reference sequence). CDR3 loop: CASSQAGTSGGFGYEQYF. The CDR3 DNA sequence: TGTGCCAGCAGCCAAGCCGGGACTAGCGGGGGGTTTGGGTACGAGCAGTACTTC.

The V call is TRBV3-1 (or the pseudogene TRBV3-2), the J call TRBJ1-1; D not resolved. V shed 1 base and J shed 11 bases, with 8 bases lying between them. Germline lookup yields CDR1 LGHDT and CDR2 YNNKEL (reference sequence). CDR3 length: 11 residues. The CDR3 coding sequence is TGTGCCAGCAGCCAAGGGGTGGGGGCTTTCTTT. As protein: CASSQGVGAFF.

This chain links TRBV19 with TRBJ1-5; perhaps TRBD1 as D (5 bases). This CDR3 spans 15 amino acids. Per the germline V gene, CDR1 is LNHDA and CDR2 is SQIVND (reference sequence). With 7 bases removed from V and 3 bases from J, the gap between germline ends came to 16 bases. CDR3 amino acids: CASISRDGYNQPQHF. For the CDR3, the DNA is TGTGCCAGTATCTCAAGGGACGGGTACAATCAGCCCCAGCATTTT.

The V call is TRBV5-1, the J call TRBJ2-5; 7 bases line up with TRBD1. Germline CDR1 reads SGHRS; CDR2 reads YFSETQ. Unmatched junction bases numbered 3, after V lost 0 bases and J lost 4 bases. CDR3 length equals 14 residues. CDR3 amino acids: CASSLGQGIETQYF. The CDR3 nucleotides read TGCGCCAGCAGCTTGGGACAGGGAATAGAGACCCAGTACTTC.

This chain connects TRBV7-9 to TRBJ2-1; 7 bases map to TRBD1. The CDR3 length is 13 residues. The V gene's germline CDR1 is SEHNR and CDR2 FQNEAQ (reference sequence). V trimming: 5 bases; J trimming: 7 bases; junction bases outside the gene matches: 5. The chain's CDR3 is CASSVDRDNEQFF. The CDR3 region has the DNA TGTGCCAGCAGCGTAGACAGGGATAATGAGCAGTTCTTC.

The chain couples TRBV11-2 to TRBJ2-2, with TRBD2 as a possible D gene (6 bases). Trimming removed 2 bases from V and 5 bases from J, with 12 bases in between. The length of the CDR3 is 15 residues. Germline-derived CDR1 and CDR2 are SGHAT and FQNNGV. The CDR3 loop reads CASSLRLVKTGELFF. The CDR3 DNA reads TGTGCCAGCAGCTTACGACTAGTCAAGACCGGGGAGCTGTTTTTT.